This T cell receptor beta chain was obtained from a study of blood T cell repertoires in COVID-19. The CDR3 is made up of 15 amino acids. Germline V gene data show CDR1 as SEHNR and CDR2 as FQNEAQ (reference sequence). V lost 1 base and J lost 4; bases outside the gene matches: 5. Original methodology: Cell counts per sample came from amplifying reference gene primers. Profiling relied on immunoSEQ multiplex PCR, and the TCRdb table lists in-frame clones only, not all of them. V, J and clone size are those of that table, while D and trimming were read from the DNA. Among about 130,000 clones listed, about 89% were seen once.

Input material: peripheral blood. The receptor was isolated from a man aged 50-60 years with active or convalescent COVID-19. This sequence joins TRBV7-9 and TRBJ2-3, with TRBD2 matching 7 bases. In DNA, the CDR3 is TGTGCCAGCAGCTTAGGCGGGAGACTCGCAGATACGCAGTATTTT. Protein sequence: CASSLGGRLADTQYF.